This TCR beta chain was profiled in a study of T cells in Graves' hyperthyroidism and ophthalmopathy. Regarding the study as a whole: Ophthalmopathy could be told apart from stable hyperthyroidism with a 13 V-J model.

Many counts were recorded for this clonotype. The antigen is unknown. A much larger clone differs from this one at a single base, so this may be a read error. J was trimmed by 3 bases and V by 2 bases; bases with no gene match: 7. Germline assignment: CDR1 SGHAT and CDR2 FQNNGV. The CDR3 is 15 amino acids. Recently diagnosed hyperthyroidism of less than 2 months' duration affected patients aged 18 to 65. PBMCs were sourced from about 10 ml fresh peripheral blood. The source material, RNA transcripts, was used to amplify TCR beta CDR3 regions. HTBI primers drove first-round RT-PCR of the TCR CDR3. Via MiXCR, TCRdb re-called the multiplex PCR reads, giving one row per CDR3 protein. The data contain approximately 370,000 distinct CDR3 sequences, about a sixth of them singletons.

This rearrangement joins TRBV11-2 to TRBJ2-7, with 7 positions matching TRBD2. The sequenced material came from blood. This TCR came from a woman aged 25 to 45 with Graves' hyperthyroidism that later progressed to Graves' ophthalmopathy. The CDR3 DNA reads TGTGCCAGCAGCTTACCCGGGGGAGGGAACTACGAGCAGTACTTC. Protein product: CASSLPGGGNYEQYF.